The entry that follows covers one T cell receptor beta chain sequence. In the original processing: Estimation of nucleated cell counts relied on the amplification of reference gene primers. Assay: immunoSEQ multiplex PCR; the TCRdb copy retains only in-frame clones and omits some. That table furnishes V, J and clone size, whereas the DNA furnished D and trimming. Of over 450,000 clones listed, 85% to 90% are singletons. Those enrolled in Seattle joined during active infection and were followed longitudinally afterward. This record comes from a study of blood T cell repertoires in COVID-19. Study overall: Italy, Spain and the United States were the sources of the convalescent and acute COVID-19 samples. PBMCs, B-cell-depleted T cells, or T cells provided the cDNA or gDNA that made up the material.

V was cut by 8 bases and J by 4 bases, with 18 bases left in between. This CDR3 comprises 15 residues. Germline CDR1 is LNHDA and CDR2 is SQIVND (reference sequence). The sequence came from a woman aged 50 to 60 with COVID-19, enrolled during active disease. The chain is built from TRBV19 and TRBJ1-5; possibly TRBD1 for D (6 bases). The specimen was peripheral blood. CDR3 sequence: CASSGGLRRNQPQHF. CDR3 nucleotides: TGTGCCAGTTCTGGGGGCCTGCGACGGAATCAGCCCCAGCATTTT.